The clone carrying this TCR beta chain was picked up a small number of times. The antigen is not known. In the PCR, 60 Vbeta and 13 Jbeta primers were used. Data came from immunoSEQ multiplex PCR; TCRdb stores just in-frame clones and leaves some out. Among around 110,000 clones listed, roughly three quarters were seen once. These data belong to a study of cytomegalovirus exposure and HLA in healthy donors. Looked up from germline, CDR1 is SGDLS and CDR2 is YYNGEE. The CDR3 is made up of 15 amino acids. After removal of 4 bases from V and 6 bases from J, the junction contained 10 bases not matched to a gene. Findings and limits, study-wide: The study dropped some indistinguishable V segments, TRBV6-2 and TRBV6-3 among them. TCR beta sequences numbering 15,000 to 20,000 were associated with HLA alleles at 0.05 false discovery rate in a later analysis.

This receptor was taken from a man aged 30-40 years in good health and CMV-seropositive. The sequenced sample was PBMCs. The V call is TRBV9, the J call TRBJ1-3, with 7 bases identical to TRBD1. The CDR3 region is CASSLRDSSSNTIYF. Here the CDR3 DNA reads TGTGCCAGCAGCCTTCGGGACAGCTCATCAAACACCATATATTTT.